This T cell receptor beta chain was observed in a study of glioma-infiltrating T cells. Points from the study as a whole: Above-expected tissue-blood divergence occurred in all gliomas, most in low-grade ones. Only very few CDR3 sequences appeared in both tissue and blood.

This clonotype was detected many times. As yet, its antigen is unknown. Germline CDR1 and CDR2: MNHNS and SASEGT. This CDR3 has 13 amino acids. The ends lost 6 bases at V and 4 bases at J; junction bases unmatched: 6. TCR alpha and beta CDR3 regions were amplified from RNA using iRepertoire nested multiplex PCR. Tissue mRNA or PBMC total RNA, roughly 90-450 ng, went into one-step reverse transcription and amplification. MiXCR, run by TCRdb on the multiplex PCR reads, gives a single entry per CDR3 protein. Altogether roughly 100,000 distinct CDR3 sequences are present, 29% being singletons, with the ten largest covering less than 55%.

The chain employs TRBV6-1 and TRBJ2-7; TRBD1 matches 7 bases. The TCR was taken from a human donor with low-grade glioma or glioblastoma, undergoing nonglioma brain surgery, or in good health (not recorded which). The sample taken for sequencing was glioma tissue, nonneoplastic brain tissue, or PBMCs (not recorded which). In nucleotides, the CDR3 is TGTGCCAGCAGCCGACAGGGAAAATACGAGCAGTACTTC. Protein sequence: CASSRQGKYEQYF.